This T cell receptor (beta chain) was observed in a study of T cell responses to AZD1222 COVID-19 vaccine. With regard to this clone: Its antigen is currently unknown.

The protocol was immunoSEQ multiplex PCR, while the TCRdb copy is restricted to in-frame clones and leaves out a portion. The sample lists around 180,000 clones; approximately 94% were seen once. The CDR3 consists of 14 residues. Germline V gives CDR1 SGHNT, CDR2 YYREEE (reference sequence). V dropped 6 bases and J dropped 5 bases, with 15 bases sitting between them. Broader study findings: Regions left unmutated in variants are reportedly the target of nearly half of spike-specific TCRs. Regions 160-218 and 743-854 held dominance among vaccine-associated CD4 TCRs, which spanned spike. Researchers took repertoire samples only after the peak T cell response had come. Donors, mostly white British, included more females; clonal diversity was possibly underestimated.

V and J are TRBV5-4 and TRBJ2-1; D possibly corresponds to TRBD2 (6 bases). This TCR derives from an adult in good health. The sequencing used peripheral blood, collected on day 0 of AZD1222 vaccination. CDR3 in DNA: TGTGCCAGCACCGTGGAGCGGGTGGACAATGAGCAGTTCTTC. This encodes CASTVERVDNEQFF.